A selection of T cell receptor beta chains follows, all from one sample in a study of T cells in Graves' hyperthyroidism and ophthalmopathy. In TCRdb, the multiplex PCR reads were re-called with MiXCR into one record per CDR3 protein. Of about 360,000 distinct CDR3 sequences in the sample, around 25% were seen once. Sequenced material: blood. The receptors shown here come from a man aged 45-65 years with Graves' hyperthyroidism. Each CDR3 is given with its conserved first and last residue. Fields, in order: CDR3 DNA, CDR3 protein, J gene, D gene, V gene, clone size. A D gene is named only where the DNA matches it firmly. Where a row states a size, it is once, few, many or the class of an expanded clone; other rows omit it.

TGTGCCAGCAGTGGTTATGTGGTATGGAGGGGTAATGAAAAACTGTTTTTT,CASSGYVVWRGNEKLFF,TRBJ1-4,.,TRBV2,.
TGCAGTGCTAGAGATGGCCACGAAGGGGAGCCCTACAATGAGCAGTTCTTC,CSARDGHEGEPYNEQFF,TRBJ2-1,.,TRBV20-1,.
TGTGCCTGGAAACCGAACACTGAAGCTTTCTTT,CAWKPNTEAFF,TRBJ1-1,.,TRBV30,.
TGTGCCAGCAGTTTGGGGGGGGGGTCCGGAAACACCATATATTTT,CASSLGGGSGNTIYF,TRBJ1-3,.,TRBV12-3/TRBV12-4,.
TGCAGTGCTGTGACAGGGGAGCAGTTCTTC,CSAVTGEQFF,TRBJ2-1,TRBD1,TRBV20-1,.
TGTGCCAGGCAGGGAGGCTCCTACAATGAGCAGTTCTTC,CARQGGSYNEQFF,TRBJ2-1,.,TRBV2,few
TGTGCCAGCAGCAAGGGGGCGACTTACGAGCAGTACTTC,CASSKGATYEQYF,TRBJ2-7,TRBD1,TRBV16,few
TGCGCCAGCAGCGAGGGAAACTACGAGCAGTACTTC,CASSEGNYEQYF,TRBJ2-7,.,TRBV5-1,.
TGTGCCAGCAGCTTAGAGGGAGCGGGAGTAGATGGTGAGCAGTTCTTC,CASSLEGAGVDGEQFF,TRBJ2-1,TRBD2,TRBV7-9,few
TGTGCCAGCAGGCGACTAGCGGGAGATGAGCAGTTCTTC,CASRRLAGDEQFF,TRBJ2-1,TRBD2,TRBV2,many
TGTGCCAGCACCAAGCGGGAGACCGGGGAGCTGTTTTTT,CASTKRETGELFF,TRBJ2-2,TRBD2,TRBV9,few
TGCAGCGCCGCGGAGGGAGAACAGAGAAAAGCTTTCTTT,CSAAEGEQRKAFF,TRBJ1-1,.,TRBV29-1,few
TGTGCCAGCAGCTTCGGGGACAGTCCCAACAATGAGCAGTTCTTC,CASSFGDSPNNEQFF,TRBJ2-1,TRBD1,TRBV7-2,many
TGTGCCAGCAGTTTAGCAGGCACTGGGGCCAACGTCCTGACTTTC,CASSLAGTGANVLTF,TRBJ2-6,.,TRBV12-3/TRBV12-4,few
TGTGCCACCGTCCACCCGAACACCGGGGAGCTGTTTTTT,CATVHPNTGELFF,TRBJ2-2,.,TRBV24-1,once
TGCAGCGCCACGGACACGAACACTGAAGCTTTCTTT,CSATDTNTEAFF,TRBJ1-1,.,TRBV29-1,many
TGTGCCAGCAGCCCGGGGACCACAATTTCGCAGTATTTT,CASSPGTTISQYF,TRBJ2-3,.,TRBV11-3,.
TGTGCCACCAGTGATCCCCAGAGCGCTCAAGAGACCCAGTACTTC,CATSDPQSAQETQYF,TRBJ2-5,.,TRBV24-1,few
TGTGCCAGCAGTTTATGGGGGACAGACTTCTCCTACAATGAGCAGTTCTTC,CASSLWGTDFSYNEQFF,TRBJ2-1,TRBD1,TRBV27,.
TGTGCCAGTAGTAACGAGGGACTAGCGGGAGTGAATGAGCAGTTCTTC,CASSNEGLAGVNEQFF,TRBJ2-1,TRBD2,TRBV19,.
TGTGCCAGCAGCTTGGCCTTGGGTTTCCCTAAAAACATTCAGTACTTC,CASSLALGFPKNIQYF,TRBJ2-4,.,TRBV5-6,.
TGTGCCAGCAGGGACGGCGGGAGCTCCTACAATGAGCAGTTCTTC,CASRDGGSSYNEQFF,TRBJ2-1,TRBD2,TRBV27,many
TGTGCCACCTTCGCCCGGCAGGGGGAGACCCAGTACTTC,CATFARQGETQYF,TRBJ2-5,.,TRBV28,many